This TCR beta chain was observed in a study of somatic mutations in cytotoxic T cells in rheumatoid arthritis. Profiling relied on immunoSEQ multiplex PCR, and the TCRdb table lists in-frame clones only, not all of them. The sample consists of some 30,000 clones, 85% to 90% of them appearing once. This clone appeared a few times. CDR1 is SEHNR, CDR2 FQNEAQ, per germline (reference sequence). This CDR3 contains 14 residues. Trimming removed 2 bases at V and 6 bases at J, with 8 bases between. Sequences were obtained from CD8+ T cells sorted from blood. The clonotype comes from an adult with rheumatoid arthritis. The V call is TRBV7-9, the J call TRBJ1-6; D call uncertain. Written as DNA, the CDR3 is TGTGCCAGCAGCTTATTCCCCGTTAATTCACCCCTCCACTTT. Protein sequence: CASSLFPVNSPLHF. Full variable domain (outside the CDR3, taken from reference TRBV7-9 and TRBJ1-6): DTGVSQNPRHKITKRGQNVTFRCDPISEHNRLYWYRQTLGQGPEFLTYFQNEAQLEKSRLLSDRFSAERPKGSFSTLEIQRTEQGDSAMYLCASSLFPVNSPLHFGNGTRLTVT.